The present T cell receptor (beta chain) was sequenced within a study of cytomegalovirus exposure and HLA in healthy donors. The assay was immunoSEQ multiplex PCR, and TCRdb's table has in-frame clones only and misses some. This table holds 95,000 to 120,000 clones, approximately 85% found once. Germline V gene lookup returns CDR1 LNHDA and CDR2 SQIVND (reference sequence). This CDR3 is built from 16 residues. Trimming at V came to 3 bases and at J to 5 bases, leaving 7 bases not matched to a gene. This chain connects TRBV19 to TRBJ2-7; 13 bases fit TRBD2. Sequenced input: PBMCs. The sequence was obtained from a woman aged 18-29 years in good health and CMV-seronegative. CDR3 sequence: CASSITGTSGNNEQYF. CDR3 nucleotide sequence: TGTGCCAGTAGTATTACCGGGACTAGCGGGAACAACGAGCAGTACTTC.